The source of this TCR beta chain is a study of human T cells and chemical hapten exposure. Germline-derived CDR1 and CDR2 are SQVTM and ANQGSEA. The V and J ends lost 1 base and 6 bases respectively, with 11 bases between them. There are 13 residues in the CDR3. Time point in this sample: healthy volunteer bleed at 2 weeks. RNA extraction used unfractionated whole blood as the source of total RNA. In TCRdb, the RACE reads were re-called with MiXCR into one record per CDR3 protein. The data contain around 130,000 distinct CDR3 sequences, more than 7.5% of them seen just once; the ten biggest clones take up 1.5% to 2%. This clonotype was seen more than once but under ten times.

This clonotype was sampled from a male donor in good health. Some clones in this sample may be carry-over from other donors' samples. The sample comprised whole blood. The rearrangement uses TRBV29-1 and TRBJ2-3; no reliable D call. The CDR3 coding sequence is TGCAGCGTTGAAGCGGCCTCCACCGATACGCAGTATTTT. Translated: CSVEAASTDTQYF.